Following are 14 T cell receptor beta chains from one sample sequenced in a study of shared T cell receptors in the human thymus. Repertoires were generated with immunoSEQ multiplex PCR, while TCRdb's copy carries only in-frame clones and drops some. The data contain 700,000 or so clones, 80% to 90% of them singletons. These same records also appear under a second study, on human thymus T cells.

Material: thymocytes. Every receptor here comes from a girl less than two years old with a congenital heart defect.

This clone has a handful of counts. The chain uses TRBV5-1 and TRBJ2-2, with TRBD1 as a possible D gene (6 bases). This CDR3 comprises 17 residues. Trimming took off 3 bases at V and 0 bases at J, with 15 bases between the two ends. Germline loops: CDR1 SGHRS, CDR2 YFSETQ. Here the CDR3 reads CASSSRTSGANTGELFF. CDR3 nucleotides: TGCGCCAGCAGCTCCCGGACCTCAGGGGCGAACACCGGGGAGCTGTTTTTT. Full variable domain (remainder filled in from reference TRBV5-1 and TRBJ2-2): KAGVTQTPRYLIKTRGQQVTLSCSPISGHRSVSWYQQTPGQGLQFLFEYFSETQRNKGNFPGRFSGRQFSNSRSEMNVSTLELGDSALYLCASSSRTSGANTGELFFGEGSRLTVL.

CDR3 residues: CASSEGQSTDTQYF. CDR3 nucleotides: TGTGCCAGCAGTGAGGGCCAAAGCACAGATACGCAGTATTTT. The chain is built from TRBV6-1 and TRBJ2-3, with no clear D. Deletions cut 3 bases from V and 0 bases from J, with 7 bases between. The CDR3 extends over 14 amino acids. CDR1 is MNHNS, CDR2 SASEGT, per germline.

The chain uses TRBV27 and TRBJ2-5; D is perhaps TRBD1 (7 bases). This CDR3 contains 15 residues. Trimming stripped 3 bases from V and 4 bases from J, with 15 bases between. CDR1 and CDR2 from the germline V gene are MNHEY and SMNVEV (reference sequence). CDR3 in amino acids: CASSLHFQGGETQYF. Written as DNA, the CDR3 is TGTGCCAGCAGTTTGCATTTCCAGGGGGGAGAGACCCAGTACTTC.

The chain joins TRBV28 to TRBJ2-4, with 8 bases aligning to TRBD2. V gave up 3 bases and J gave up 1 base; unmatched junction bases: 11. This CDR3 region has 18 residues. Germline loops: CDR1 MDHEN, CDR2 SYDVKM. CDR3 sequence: CASSLPTRGGPAKNIQYF. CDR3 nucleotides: TGTGCCAGCAGTTTGCCGACTCGGGGGGGCCCGGCCAAAAACATTCAGTACTTC. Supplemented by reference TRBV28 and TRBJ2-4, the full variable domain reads DVKVTQSSRYLVKRTGEKVFLECVQDMDHENMFWYRQDPGLGLRLIYFSYDVKMKEKGDIPEGYSVSREKKERFSLILESASTNQTSMYLCASSLPTRGGPAKNIQYFGAGTRLSVL.

The CDR3 region is CASSFAAQGGNQPQHF. DNA for the CDR3: TGTGCCAGCAGTTTTGCGGCGCAGGGTGGCAATCAGCCCCAGCATTTT. The chain links TRBV28 to TRBJ1-5, with D perhaps matching TRBD1 (5 bases). The V end lost 3 bases, the J end lost 2 bases, and 14 bases lay between the germline ends. Germline CDR1 is MDHEN and CDR2 is SYDVKM. CDR3 length: 16 amino acids.

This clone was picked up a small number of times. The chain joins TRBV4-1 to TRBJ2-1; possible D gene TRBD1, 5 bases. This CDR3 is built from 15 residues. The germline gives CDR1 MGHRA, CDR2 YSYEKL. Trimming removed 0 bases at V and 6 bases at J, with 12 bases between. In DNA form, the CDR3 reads TGCGCCAGCAGCCAAGAAGACAGAATCATCAATGAGCAGTTCTTC. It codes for CASSQEDRIINEQFF.

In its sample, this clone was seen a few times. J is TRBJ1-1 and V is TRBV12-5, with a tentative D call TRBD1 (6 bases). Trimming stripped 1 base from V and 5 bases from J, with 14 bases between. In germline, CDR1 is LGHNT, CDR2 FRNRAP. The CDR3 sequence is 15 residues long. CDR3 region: CASGLDGGRGTEAFF. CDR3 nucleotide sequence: TGTGCTAGTGGTTTGGACGGGGGGCGGGGAACTGAAGCTTTCTTT.

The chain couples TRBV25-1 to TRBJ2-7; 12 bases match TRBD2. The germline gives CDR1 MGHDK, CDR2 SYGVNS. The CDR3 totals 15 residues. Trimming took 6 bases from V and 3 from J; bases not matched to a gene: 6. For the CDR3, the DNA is TGTGCCAGCAGATCGACTAGCGGGGGAAACTACGAGCAGTACTTC. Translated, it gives CASRSTSGGNYEQYF.

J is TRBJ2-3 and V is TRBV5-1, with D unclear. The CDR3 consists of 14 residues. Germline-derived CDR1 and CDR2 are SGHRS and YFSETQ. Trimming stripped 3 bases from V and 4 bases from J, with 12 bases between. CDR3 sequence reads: CASSWAPTADTQYF. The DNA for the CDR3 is TGCGCCAGCAGCTGGGCCCCAACCGCAGATACGCAGTATTTT. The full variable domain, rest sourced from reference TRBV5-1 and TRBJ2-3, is KAGVTQTPRYLIKTRGQQVTLSCSPISGHRSVSWYQQTPGQGLQFLFEYFSETQRNKGNFPGRFSGRQFSNSRSEMNVSTLELGDSALYLCASSWAPTADTQYFGPGTRLTVL.

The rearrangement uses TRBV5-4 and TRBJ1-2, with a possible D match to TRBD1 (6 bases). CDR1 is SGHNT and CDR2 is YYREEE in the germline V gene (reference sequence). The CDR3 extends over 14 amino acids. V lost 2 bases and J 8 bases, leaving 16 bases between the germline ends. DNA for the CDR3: TGTGCCAGCAGCTTCCGCACAGGGTCTCGGGGCTACACCTTC. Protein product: CASSFRTGSRGYTF.

This chain's CDR3 is CASSFGRRSMNTEAFF. In nucleotides, the CDR3 is TGCGCCAGCAGCTTTGGTCGCCGGTCCATGAACACTGAAGCTTTCTTT. The chain couples TRBV5-1 to TRBJ1-1, with no clear D. With 2 bases removed from V and 0 bases from J, the gap between germline ends came to 14 bases. From germline, CDR1 is SGHRS and CDR2 YFSETQ. This CDR3 comprises 16 residues.

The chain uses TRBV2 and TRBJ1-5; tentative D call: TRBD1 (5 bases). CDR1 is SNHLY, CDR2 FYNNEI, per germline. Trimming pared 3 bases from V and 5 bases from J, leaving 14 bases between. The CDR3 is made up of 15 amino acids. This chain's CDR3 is CASSEGEEFHQPQHF. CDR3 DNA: TGTGCCAGCAGTGAGGGGGAGGAGTTCCATCAGCCCCAGCATTTT.

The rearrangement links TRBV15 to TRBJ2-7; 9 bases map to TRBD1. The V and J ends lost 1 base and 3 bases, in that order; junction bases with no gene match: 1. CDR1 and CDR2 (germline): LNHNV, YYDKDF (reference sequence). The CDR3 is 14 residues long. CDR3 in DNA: TGTGCCACCAGCAGAGTGGACAGGGGCTACGAGCAGTACTTC. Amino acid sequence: CATSRVDRGYEQYF.

The CDR3 loop reads CASSLADTIYF. The DNA of the CDR3 is TGTGCCAGCAGCTTGGCTGACACCATATATTTT. The chain has TRBV5-8 and TRBJ1-3; D ambiguous. The germline V and J ends were trimmed by 0 bases and 8 bases, with 3 bases remaining between them. CDR1 SGHTS and CDR2 YDEGEE come from the germline V gene. The CDR3 sequence is 11 residues long.